This TCR beta chain came from a study of blood T cell repertoires in COVID-19. The overall study: Researchers got acute and convalescent COVID-19 samples from the United States, Italy and Spain. The analysed material was cDNA or gDNA that came from T cells, B-cell-depleted T cells, or PBMCs.

Turning to this clone: This specimen includes other DNA sequences encoding the same CDR3.

V shed 1 base and J shed 5 bases, with 8 bases lying between them. The germline V gene encodes CDR1 SGHTA and CDR2 FQGNSA. This CDR3 has 13 amino acids. Using immunoSEQ multiplex PCR, the repertoire was profiled, and TCRdb retains in-frame clones only, with some absent. This sample has about 200,000 clones; approximately 82% occur once, and the top ten carry 6% to 8%. Material: peripheral blood. The chain is built from TRBV7-2 and TRBJ2-5; possibly TRBD2 for D (5 bases). The receptor's source is a human donor with acute or convalescent COVID-19. The donor label of this sample is uncertain. CDR3 loop: CASSLERGETQYF. In DNA form, the CDR3 reads TGTGCCAGCAGCTTAGAGCGAGGGGAGACCCAGTACTTC.